Below are 11 T cell receptor beta chains sequenced from a single sample in a study of blood T cell repertoires in COVID-19. TCRdb's table, derived via immunoSEQ multiplex PCR, lists solely in-frame clones and lacks some. The sample shows approximately 210,000 clones, more than 65% of them seen only once. The specimen sequenced was peripheral blood. All receptors derive from a woman older than 75 with acute or convalescent COVID-19.

This sequence joins TRBV12-3 or TRBV12-4 and TRBJ2-5; D gene uncertain. With 5 bases removed from V and 4 bases from J, the gap between germline ends came to 11 bases. This CDR3 region has 13 residues. CDR3 sequence: CASSAESLETQYF. The CDR3, as DNA: TGTGCCAGCAGTGCGGAAAGTTTAGAGACCCAGTACTTC.

This chain uses TRBV3-1 (or the pseudogene TRBV3-2) with TRBJ2-7; no reliable D call. CDR1 and CDR2 from the germline V gene are LGHDT and YNNKEL (reference sequence). V was pared by 1 base and J by 5 bases, with 3 bases between. CDR3 length equals 11 residues. The DNA for the CDR3 is TGTGCCAGCAGCCAAGTCGACGAGCAGTACTTC. Protein sequence: CASSQVDEQYF.

This clone was counted only a few times. This sequence joins TRBV29-1 and TRBJ2-2; TRBD1 is a possible D gene (6 bases). Germline-derived CDR1 and CDR2 are SQVTM and ANQGSEA. The CDR3 is 13 amino acids. V was trimmed by 7 bases and J by 3 bases, leaving 12 bases between them. Here the CDR3 reads CSAGDTHTGELFF. The CDR3 DNA is TGCAGCGCCGGGGACACACACACCGGGGAGCTGTTTTTT.

The chain combines TRBV18 with TRBJ1-2, with D uncertain. CDR1 KGHSH and CDR2 LQKENI come from the germline V gene. The CDR3 spans 12 residues. The ends were cut back, 3 bases at V and 8 bases at J, with 10 bases in the middle. CDR3 region: CASSPEAKGYTF. CDR3 DNA: TGTGCCAGCTCACCCGAAGCGAAGGGCTACACCTTC.

J is TRBJ1-2 and V is TRBV6-2 or TRBV6-3, with 10 bases identical to TRBD1. The germline CDR1 and CDR2 sequences are MNHEY and SVGEGT. The CDR3 is made up of 16 amino acids. The V gene end was trimmed by 4 bases and the J gene end by 6 bases; junction bases not matched to a gene: 11. The CDR3 DNA follows: TGTGCCAGCAGTTGGGGGACAGGGGCTGCGCGCGATGGCTACACCTTC. Translation gives CASSWGTGAARDGYTF.

The V gene is TRBV9, the J gene TRBJ2-3; 12 nucleotides match TRBD2. V shed 4 bases, J shed 4 bases, and the junction held 7 bases outside the gene matches. Germline V gene sequence: CDR1 SGDLS, CDR2 YYNGEE. The CDR3 totals 16 residues. As DNA, the CDR3 is TGTGCCAGCAGCCCCCGGACTAGCGGGGTCCCAGATACGCAGTATTTT. Amino acid sequence: CASSPRTSGVPDTQYF.

The rearrangement uses TRBV30 and TRBJ1-2; TRBD1 is a possible D gene (5 bases). Trimming removed 2 bases from V and 4 bases from J, with 8 bases in between. The CDR3 runs to 12 residues. Germline V gene sequence: CDR1 GTSNPN, CDR2 SVGIG (reference sequence). This chain's CDR3 is CAWSMGGYGYTF. In nucleotides, the CDR3 is TGTGCCTGGAGTATGGGGGGCTATGGCTACACCTTC.

The chain uses TRBV5-4 and TRBJ1-1, with 12 bases lining up with TRBD1. Germline V gives CDR1 SGHNT, CDR2 YYREEE (reference sequence). With V trimmed by 5 bases and J by 7 bases, 6 bases remained unmatched. The CDR3 consists of 14 residues. The CDR3 reads CASRGTGGIGEAFF. For the CDR3, the DNA is TGTGCCAGCAGAGGGACAGGGGGCATCGGTGAAGCTTTCTTT.

The J gene is TRBJ1-3, the V gene TRBV7-2, with D maybe TRBD1 (6 bases). Looked up from germline, CDR1 is SGHTA and CDR2 is FQGNSA. Trimming stripped 2 bases from V and 0 bases from J, with 8 bases between. The CDR3 covers 15 residues. Here the CDR3 DNA reads TGTGCCAGCAGCTTACAGGGGAGCTCTGGAAACACCATATATTTT. Amino acid sequence: CASSLQGSSGNTIYF.

The V gene is TRBV19, the J gene TRBJ2-3; TRBD2 might be the D (5 bases). Trimming left V 6 bases short and J 2 bases short, with 21 bases between. Germline CDR1 and CDR2: LNHDA and SQIVND (reference sequence). The CDR3 loop spans 17 amino acids. The DNA for the CDR3 is TGTGCCAGTAGACCTGGAAAGAGGGTGGAGGCCACAGATACGCAGTATTTT. It codes for CASRPGKRVEATDTQYF.

A few counts support this clone. A read error may produce the germline difference seen at one junction end. The V gene is TRBV7-7, the J gene TRBJ2-2; 12 positions agree with TRBD2. Germline loops: CDR1 SSHAT, CDR2 FNYEAQ (reference sequence). The CDR3 loop spans 16 amino acids. This chain's CDR3 is CASSPLAGGAGGELFF. The DNA of the CDR3 is TGTGCTAGCAGCCCTCTAGCGGGGGGGGCCGGCGGGGAGCTGTTTTTT.